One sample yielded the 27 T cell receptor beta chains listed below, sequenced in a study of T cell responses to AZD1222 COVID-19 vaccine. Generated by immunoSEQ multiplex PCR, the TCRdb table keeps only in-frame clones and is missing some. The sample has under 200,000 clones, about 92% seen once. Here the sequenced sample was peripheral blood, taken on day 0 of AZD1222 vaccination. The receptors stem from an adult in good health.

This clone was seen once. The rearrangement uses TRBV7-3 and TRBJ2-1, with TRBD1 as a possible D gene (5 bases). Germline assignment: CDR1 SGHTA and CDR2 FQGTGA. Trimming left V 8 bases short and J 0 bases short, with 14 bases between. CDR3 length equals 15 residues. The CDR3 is CASAKTANSYNEQFF. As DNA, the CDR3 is TGTGCCAGCGCCAAGACAGCCAACTCCTACAATGAGCAGTTCTTC.

CDR3 amino acids: CASRGDSNQPQHF. Written as DNA, the CDR3 is TGTGCCAGCAGAGGGGATAGCAATCAGCCCCAGCATTTT. The chain combines TRBV6-5 with TRBJ1-5; D is perhaps TRBD1 (5 bases). Between the trimmed V and J ends, which lost 6 bases and 0 bases, there was a span of 6 bases. The CDR3 is made up of 13 amino acids. The V gene's germline CDR1 is MNHEY and CDR2 SVGAGI.

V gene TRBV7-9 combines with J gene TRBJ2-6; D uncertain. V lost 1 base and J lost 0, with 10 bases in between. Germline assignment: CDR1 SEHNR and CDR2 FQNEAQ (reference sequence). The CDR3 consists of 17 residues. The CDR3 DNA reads TGTGCCAGCAGCTTAGAACCTACCAACTCTGGGGCCAACGTCCTGACTTTC. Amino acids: CASSLEPTNSGANVLTF.

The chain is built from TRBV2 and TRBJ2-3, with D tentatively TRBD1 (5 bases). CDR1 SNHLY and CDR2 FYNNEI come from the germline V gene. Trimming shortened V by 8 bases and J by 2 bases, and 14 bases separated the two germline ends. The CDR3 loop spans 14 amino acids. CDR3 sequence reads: CASLGPSYTDTQYF. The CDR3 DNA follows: TGTGCCAGCTTGGGGCCCTCCTACACAGATACGCAGTATTTT.

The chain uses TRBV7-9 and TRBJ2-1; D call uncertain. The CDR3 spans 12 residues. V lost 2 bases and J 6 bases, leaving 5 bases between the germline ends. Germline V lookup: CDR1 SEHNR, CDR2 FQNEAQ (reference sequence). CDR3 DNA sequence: TGTGCCAGCAGCTTAAATCCCAATGAGCAGTTCTTC. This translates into CASSLNPNEQFF.

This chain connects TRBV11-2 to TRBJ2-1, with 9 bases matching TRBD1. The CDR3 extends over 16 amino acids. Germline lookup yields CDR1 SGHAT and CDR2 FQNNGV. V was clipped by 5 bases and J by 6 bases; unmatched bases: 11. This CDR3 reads CASSPWGTGFSNEQFF. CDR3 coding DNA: TGTGCCAGCAGCCCATGGGGGACAGGGTTTTCCAATGAGCAGTTCTTC.

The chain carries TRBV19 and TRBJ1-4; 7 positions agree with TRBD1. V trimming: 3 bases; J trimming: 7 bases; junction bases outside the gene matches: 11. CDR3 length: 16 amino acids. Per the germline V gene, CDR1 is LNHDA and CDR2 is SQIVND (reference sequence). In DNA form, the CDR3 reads TGTGCCAGTAGTATTTCCAGGGGGGCCGCGGGTGAAAAACTGTTTTTT. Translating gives CASSISRGAAGEKLFF.

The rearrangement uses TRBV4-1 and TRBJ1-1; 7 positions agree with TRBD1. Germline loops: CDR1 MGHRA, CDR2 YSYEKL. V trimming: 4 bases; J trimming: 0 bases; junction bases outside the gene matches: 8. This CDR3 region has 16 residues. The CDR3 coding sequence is TGCGCCAGCAGCCTGGAGGACAGGCGGATGAACACTGAAGCTTTCTTT. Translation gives CASSLEDRRMNTEAFF.

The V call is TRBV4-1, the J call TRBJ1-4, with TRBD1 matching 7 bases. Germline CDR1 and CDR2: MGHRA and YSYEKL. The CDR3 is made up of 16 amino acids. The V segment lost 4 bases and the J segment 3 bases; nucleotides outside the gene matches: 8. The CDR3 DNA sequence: TGCGCCAGCAGCCCAGGGGTCAGGGGGTCTAATGAAAAACTGTTTTTT. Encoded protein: CASSPGVRGSNEKLFF.

In nucleotides, the CDR3 is TGTGCCAGCAGTACCGCCGGGGGTTTTCAGCCCCAGCATTTT. It specifies CASSTAGGFQPQHF. The rearrangement uses TRBV27 and TRBJ1-5; D might be TRBD1 (5 bases). Per the germline V gene, CDR1 is MNHEY and CDR2 is SMNVEV (reference sequence). CDR3 length: 14 residues. V lost 5 bases and J 6 bases, leaving 14 bases between the germline ends.

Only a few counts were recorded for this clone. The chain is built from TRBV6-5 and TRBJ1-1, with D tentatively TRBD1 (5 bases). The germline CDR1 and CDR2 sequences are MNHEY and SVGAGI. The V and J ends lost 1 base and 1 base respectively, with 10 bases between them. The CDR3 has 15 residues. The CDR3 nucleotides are TGTGCCAGCAGTTACTATCCCAGGGAGAACACTGAAGCTTTCTTT. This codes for CASSYYPRENTEAFF.

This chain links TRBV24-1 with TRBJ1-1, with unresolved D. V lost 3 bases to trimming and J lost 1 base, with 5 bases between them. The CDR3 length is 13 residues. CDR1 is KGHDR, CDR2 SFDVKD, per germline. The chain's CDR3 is CATSDNKNTEAFF. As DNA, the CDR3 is TGTGCCACCAGTGATAACAAGAACACTGAAGCTTTCTTT.

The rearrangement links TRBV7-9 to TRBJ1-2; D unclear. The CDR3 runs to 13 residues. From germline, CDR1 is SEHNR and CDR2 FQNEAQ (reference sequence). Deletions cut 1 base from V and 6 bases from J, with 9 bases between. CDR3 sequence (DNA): TGTGCCAGCAGCTTAGATGGACTCGATGGCTACACCTTC. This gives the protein CASSLDGLDGYTF.

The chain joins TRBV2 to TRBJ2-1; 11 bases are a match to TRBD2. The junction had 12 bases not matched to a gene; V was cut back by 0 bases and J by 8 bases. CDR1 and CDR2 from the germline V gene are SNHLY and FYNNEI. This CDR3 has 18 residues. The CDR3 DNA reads TGTGCCAGCAGTGAAGCGCGGCTAGCGGGGGGAGAAGGCGATGAGCAGTTCTTC. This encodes CASSEARLAGGEGDEQFF.

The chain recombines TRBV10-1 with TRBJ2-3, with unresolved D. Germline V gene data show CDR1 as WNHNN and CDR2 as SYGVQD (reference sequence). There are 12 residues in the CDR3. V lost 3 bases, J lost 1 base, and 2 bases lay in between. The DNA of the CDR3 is TGCGCCAGCAGTGACCGCACAGATACGCAGTATTTT. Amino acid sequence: CASSDRTDTQYF.

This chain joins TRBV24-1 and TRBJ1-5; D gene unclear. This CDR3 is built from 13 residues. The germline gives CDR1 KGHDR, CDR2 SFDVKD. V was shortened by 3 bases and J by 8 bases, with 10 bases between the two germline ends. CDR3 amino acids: CATSDAQTEPQHF. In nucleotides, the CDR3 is TGTGCCACCAGTGATGCCCAAACTGAGCCCCAGCATTTT.

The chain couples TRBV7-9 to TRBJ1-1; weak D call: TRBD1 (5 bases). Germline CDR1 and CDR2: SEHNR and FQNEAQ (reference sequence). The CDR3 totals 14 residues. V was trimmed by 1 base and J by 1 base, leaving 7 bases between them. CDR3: CASSLGTGNTEAFF. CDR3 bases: TGTGCCAGCAGCTTAGGTACAGGGAACACTGAAGCTTTCTTT.

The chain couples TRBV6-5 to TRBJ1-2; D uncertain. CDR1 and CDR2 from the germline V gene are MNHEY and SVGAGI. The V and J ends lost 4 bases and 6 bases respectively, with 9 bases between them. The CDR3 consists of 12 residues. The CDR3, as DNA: TGTGCCAGCAGTTTCGAAGGGAATGGCTACACCTTC. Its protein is CASSFEGNGYTF.

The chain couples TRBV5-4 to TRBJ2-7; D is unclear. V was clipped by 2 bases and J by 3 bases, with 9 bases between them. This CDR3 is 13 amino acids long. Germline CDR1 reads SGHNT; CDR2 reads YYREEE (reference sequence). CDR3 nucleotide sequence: TGTGCCAGCAGCTTTGGCTGGAACTACGAGCAGTACTTC. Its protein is CASSFGWNYEQYF. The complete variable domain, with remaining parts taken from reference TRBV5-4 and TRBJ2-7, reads ETGVTQSPTHLIKTRGQQVTLRCSSQSGHNTVSWYQQALGQGPQFIFQYYREEENGRGNFPPRFSGLQFPNYSSELNVNALELDDSALYLCASSFGWNYEQYFGPGTRLTVT.

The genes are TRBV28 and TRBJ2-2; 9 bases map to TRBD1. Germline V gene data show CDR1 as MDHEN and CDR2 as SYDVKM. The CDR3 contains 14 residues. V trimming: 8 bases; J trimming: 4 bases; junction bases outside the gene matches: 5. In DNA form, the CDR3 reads TGTGCCAGCCGTACAGGGGGCCCCACCGGGGAGCTGTTTTTT. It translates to CASRTGGPTGELFF.

The CDR3 spells CASRIRTGNYGYTF. The CDR3 DNA sequence: TGTGCCAGCAGGATACGGACAGGGAACTATGGCTACACCTTC. The chain combines TRBV2 with TRBJ1-2; 8 bases line up with TRBD1. CDR1 and CDR2 (germline): SNHLY, FYNNEI. The length of the CDR3 is 14 residues. V gave up 6 bases and J gave up 2 bases; unmatched junction bases: 5.

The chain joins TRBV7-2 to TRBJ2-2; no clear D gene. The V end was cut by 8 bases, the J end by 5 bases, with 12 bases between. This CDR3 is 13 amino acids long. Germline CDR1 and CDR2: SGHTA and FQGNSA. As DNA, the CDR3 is TGTGCCAGCGGCAATTTGGTGACCGGGGAGCTGTTTTTT. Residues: CASGNLVTGELFF. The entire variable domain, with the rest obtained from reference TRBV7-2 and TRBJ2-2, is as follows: GAGVSQSPSNKVTEKGKDVELRCDPISGHTALYWYRQSLGQGLEFLIYFQGNSAPDKSGLPSDRFSAERTGGSVSTLTIQRTQQEDSAVYLCASGNLVTGELFFGEGSRLTVL.

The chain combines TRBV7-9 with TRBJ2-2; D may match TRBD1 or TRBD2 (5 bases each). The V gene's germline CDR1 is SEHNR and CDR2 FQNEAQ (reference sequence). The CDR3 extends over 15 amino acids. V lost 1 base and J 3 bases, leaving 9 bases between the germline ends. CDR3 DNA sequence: TGTGCCAGCAGCTTAGGGGGACCCTACACCGGGGAGCTGTTTTTT. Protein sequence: CASSLGGPYTGELFF.

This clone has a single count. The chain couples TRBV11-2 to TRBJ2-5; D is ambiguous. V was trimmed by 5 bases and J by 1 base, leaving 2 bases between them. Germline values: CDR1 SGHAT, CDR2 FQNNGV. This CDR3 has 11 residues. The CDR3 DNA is TGTGCCAGCAGCCTCCAAGAGACCCAGTACTTC. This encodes CASSLQETQYF.

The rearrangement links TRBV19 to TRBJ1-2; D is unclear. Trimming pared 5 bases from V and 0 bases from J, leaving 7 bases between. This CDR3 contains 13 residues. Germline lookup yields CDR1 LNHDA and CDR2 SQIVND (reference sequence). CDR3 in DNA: TGTGCCAGTAGTTCTCAAGCTAACTATGGCTACACCTTC. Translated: CASSSQANYGYTF.

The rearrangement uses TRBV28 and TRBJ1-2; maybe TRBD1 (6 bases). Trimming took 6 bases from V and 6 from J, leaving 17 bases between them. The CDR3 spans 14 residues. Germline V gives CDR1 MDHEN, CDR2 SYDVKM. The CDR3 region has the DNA TGTGCCAGCAGCGCCACAGGGTTCCAGAATGGCTACACCTTC. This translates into CASSATGFQNGYTF.

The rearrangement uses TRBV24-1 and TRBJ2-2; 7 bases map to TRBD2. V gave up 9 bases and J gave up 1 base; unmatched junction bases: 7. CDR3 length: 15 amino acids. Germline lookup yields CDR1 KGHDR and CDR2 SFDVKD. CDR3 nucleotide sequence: TGTGCCACCGGCGCAGGGAGGGTGAACACCGGGGAGCTGTTTTTT. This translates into CATGAGRVNTGELFF.